This TCR beta chain was identified during a study of early T cells in non-severe SARS-CoV-2 infection. In the study overall: Sequencing was performed on bulk RNA from unsorted whole blood, leaving chains unpaired. General observations from the study: A preference for anti-spike CD8 responses marked VDJdb matching, which missed private and CD4 specificities.

Each single cDNA molecule received a unique molecular identifier. TCRdb processed the 5' RACE reads anew with MiXCR; each CDR3 protein has one entry. The table includes more than 20,000 distinct CDR3 sequences, about 3.8% detected once. The germline V gene encodes CDR1 MNHEY and CDR2 SVGEGT. The CDR3 has 12 residues. V lost 1 base and J 1 base, leaving 1 base between the germline ends. This clonotype was detected ten times or more. Its antigen is not known. The J gene is TRBJ1-1, the V gene TRBV6-2 or TRBV6-3, with D uncertain. Sequencing was performed on whole blood. This TCR derives from an adult who was a healthcare worker with PCR-confirmed SARS-CoV-2 infection or an uninfected control (not recorded which). CDR3 loop: CASSYWNTEAFF. The CDR3 DNA reads TGTGCCAGCAGTTACTGGAACACTGAAGCTTTCTTT.